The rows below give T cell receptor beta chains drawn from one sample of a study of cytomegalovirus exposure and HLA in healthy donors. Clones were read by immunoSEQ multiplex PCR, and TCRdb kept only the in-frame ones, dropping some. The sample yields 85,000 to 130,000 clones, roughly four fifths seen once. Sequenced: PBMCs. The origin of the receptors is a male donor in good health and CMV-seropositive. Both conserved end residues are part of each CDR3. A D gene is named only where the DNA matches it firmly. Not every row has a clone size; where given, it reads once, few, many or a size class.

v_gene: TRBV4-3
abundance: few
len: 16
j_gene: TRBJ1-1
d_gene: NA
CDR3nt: TGCGCCAGCAGCCAAGATTTGGGGGAGGAGGACACTGAAGCTTTCTTT
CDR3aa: CASSQDLGEEDTEAFF

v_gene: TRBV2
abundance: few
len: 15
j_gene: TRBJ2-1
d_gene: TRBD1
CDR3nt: TGTGCCAGCAGCCGGACAGGGGGCACCTACAATGAGCAGTTCTTC
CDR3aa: CASSRTGGTYNEQFF

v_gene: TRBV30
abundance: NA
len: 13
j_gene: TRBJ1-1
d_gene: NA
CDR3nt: TGTGCCTGGAGTGTAGGGGGTGCCACTGAAGCTTTCTTT
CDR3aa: CAWSVGGATEAFF

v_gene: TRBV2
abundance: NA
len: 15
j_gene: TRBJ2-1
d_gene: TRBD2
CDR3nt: TGTGCCAGCAGTGTAGGACTAGCGGCCTACAATGAGCAGTTCTTC
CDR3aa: CASSVGLAAYNEQFF

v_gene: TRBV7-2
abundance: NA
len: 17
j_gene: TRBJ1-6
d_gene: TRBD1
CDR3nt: TGTGCCAGCAGCTTAGTGTGGTCAGGGGGCTTGAATTCACCCCTCCACTTT
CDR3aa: CASSLVWSGGLNSPLHF

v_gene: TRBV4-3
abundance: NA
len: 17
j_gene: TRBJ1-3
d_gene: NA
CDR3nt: TGCGCCAGCAGCTACACCCAGGGCCTTAGCTCTGGAAACACCATATATTTT
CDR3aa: CASSYTQGLSSGNTIYF

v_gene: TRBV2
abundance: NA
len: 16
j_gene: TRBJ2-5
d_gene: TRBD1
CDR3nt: TGTGCCAGCAGTGATGACATGGACAGGGGCCTGGAGACCCAGTACTTC
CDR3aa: CASSDDMDRGLETQYF

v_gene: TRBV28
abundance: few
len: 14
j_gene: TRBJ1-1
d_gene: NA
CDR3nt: TGTGCCAGCAGTTTAGCAAGAGAGAACACTGAAGCTTTCTTT
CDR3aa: CASSLARENTEAFF

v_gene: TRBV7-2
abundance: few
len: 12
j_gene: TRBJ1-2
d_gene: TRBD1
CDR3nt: TGTGCCAGCAGCATAAACAGGGGTGGCTACACCTTC
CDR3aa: CASSINRGGYTF

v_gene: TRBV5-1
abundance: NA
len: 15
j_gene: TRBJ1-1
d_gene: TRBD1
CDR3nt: TGCGCCAGCAGCTTGGCCACAGGGGGCGGCACTGAAGCTTTCTTT
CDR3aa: CASSLATGGGTEAFF

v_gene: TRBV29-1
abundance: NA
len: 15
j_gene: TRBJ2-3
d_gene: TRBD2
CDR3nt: TGCAGCGTTGTAGGGGGGACTAGGGGCGCAGATACGCAGTATTTT
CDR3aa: CSVVGGTRGADTQYF

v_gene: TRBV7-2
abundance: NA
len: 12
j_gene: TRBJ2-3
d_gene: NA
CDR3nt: TGTGCCAGCAGCCTTTTCACAGATACGCAGTATTTT
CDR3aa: CASSLFTDTQYF

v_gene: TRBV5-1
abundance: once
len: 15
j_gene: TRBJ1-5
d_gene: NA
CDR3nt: TGCGCCAGCAGCTTGGGAGGGAATAGCAATCAGCCCCAGCATTTT
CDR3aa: CASSLGGNSNQPQHF

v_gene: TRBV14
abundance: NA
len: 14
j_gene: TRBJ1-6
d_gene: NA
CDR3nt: TGTGCCAGCAGCCTCGGGAATATTGGTTCACCCCTCCACTTT
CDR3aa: CASSLGNIGSPLHF

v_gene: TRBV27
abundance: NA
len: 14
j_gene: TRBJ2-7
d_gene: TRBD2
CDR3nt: TGTGCCAGCACTCTAGCGGGAGGGCCTTACGAGCAGTACTTC
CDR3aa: CASTLAGGPYEQYF

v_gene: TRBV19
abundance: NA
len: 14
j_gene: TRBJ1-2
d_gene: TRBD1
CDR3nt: TGTGCCAGTAGTCCACAGGGGGCTGGCTATGGCTACACCTTC
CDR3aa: CASSPQGAGYGYTF

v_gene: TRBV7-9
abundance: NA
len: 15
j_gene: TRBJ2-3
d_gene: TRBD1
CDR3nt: TGTGCCAGCAATAGGGACAGGGCTGGCACAGATACGCAGTATTTT
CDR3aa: CASNRDRAGTDTQYF

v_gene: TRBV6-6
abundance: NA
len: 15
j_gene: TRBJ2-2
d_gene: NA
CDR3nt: TGTGCCAGCAGTTACTCGTCCTCCAACACCGGGGAGCTGTTTTTT
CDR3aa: CASSYSSSNTGELFF

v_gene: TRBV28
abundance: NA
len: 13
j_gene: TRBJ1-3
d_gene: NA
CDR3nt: TGTGCCAGCATTGGTAATCTAGGAAACACCATATATTTT
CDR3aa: CASIGNLGNTIYF

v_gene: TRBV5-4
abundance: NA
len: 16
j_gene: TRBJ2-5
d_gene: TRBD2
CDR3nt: TGTGCCAGCAGCTTAAGATTAGCGGGAGCCATTGAGACCCAGTACTTC
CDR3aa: CASSLRLAGAIETQYF

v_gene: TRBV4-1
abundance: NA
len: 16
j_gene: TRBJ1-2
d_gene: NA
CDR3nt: TGCGCCAGCAGCCAAGACCCAGGGGCGGTAATCTATGGCTACACCTTC
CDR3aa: CASSQDPGAVIYGYTF

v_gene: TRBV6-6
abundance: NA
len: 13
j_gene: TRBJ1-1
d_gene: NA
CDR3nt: TGTGCCAGCAGACAACAGGAAAACACTGAAGCTTTCTTT
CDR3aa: CASRQQENTEAFF

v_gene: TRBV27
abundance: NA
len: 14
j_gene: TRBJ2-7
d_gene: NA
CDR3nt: TGTGCCAGCAGTTTATCGTCCCGGGGTTACGAGCAGTACTTC
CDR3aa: CASSLSSRGYEQYF

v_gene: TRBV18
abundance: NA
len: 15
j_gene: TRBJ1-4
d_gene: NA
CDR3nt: TGTGCCAGCTCACCATCGCTAGGGGTGTCCGAAAAACTGTTTTTT
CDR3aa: CASSPSLGVSEKLFF

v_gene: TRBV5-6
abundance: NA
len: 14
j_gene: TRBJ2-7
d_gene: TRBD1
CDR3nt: TGTGCCAGCAGCGAGCCGACAGGGATCTACGAGCAGTACTTC
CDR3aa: CASSEPTGIYEQYF

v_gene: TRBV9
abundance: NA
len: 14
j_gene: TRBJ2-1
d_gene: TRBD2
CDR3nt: TGTGCCAGCAGCCGGGGGGGCTCCGACAATGAGCAGTTCTTC
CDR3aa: CASSRGGSDNEQFF

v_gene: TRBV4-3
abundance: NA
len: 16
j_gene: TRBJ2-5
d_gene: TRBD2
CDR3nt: TGCGCCAGCAGCCAAGAGACTAGCGGGAGGTGGGAGACCCAGTACTTC
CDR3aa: CASSQETSGRWETQYF

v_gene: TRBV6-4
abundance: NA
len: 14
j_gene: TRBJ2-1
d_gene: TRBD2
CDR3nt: TGTGCCACCCGTAGCGGGACAACTTACAATGAGCAGTTCTTC
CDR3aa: CATRSGTTYNEQFF

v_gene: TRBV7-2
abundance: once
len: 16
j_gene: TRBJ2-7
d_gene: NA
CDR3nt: TGTGCCAGCAGCTTAGAACAGGGCACAGCCTCCTACGAGCAGTACTTC
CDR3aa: CASSLEQGTASYEQYF

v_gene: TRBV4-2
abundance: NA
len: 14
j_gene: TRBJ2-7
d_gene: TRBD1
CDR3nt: TGTGCCAGCAGCCCGGACAGGGGGACCTACGAGCAGTACTTC
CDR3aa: CASSPDRGTYEQYF

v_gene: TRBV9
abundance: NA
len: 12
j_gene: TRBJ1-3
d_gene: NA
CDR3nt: TGTGCCAGCAGCGTAGATCCCCGCACCATATATTTT
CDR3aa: CASSVDPRTIYF

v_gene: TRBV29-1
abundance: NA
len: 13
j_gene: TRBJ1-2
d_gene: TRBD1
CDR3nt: TGCAGCGTTGGGGGACAGGGGAACTATGGCTACACCTTC
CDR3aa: CSVGGQGNYGYTF

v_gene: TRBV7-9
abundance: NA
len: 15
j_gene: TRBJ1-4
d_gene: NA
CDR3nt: TGTGCCAGCAGCTTAGTGGCGGGCCTTAATGAAAAACTGTTTTTT
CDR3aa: CASSLVAGLNEKLFF

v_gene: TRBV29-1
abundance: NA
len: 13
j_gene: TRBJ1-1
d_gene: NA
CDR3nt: TGCAGCGTTGATCGCAGGGGGAACACTGAAGCTTTCTTT
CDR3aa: CSVDRRGNTEAFF

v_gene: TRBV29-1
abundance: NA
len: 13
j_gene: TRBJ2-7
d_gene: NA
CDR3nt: TGCAGCGTTGAGCTAGCTGGTTCCGACGAGCAGTACTTC
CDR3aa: CSVELAGSDEQYF

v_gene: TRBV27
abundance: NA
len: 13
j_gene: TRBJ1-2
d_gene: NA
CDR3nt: TGTGCCAGCAGTTACCAACAGGGCTATGGCTACACCTTC
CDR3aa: CASSYQQGYGYTF

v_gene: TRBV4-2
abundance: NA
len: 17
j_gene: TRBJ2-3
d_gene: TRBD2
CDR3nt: TGTGCCAGCAGCCACAGCCTAGGGAGGGCTAGCACAGATACGCAGTATTTT
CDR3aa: CASSHSLGRASTDTQYF

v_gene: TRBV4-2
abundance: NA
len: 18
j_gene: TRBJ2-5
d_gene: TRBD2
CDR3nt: TGTGCCAGCAGCCAAGAAGTAGGTAGCGGGAGGTACCAAGAGACCCAGTACTTC
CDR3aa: CASSQEVGSGRYQETQYF

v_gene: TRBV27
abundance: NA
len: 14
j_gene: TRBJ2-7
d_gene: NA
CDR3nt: TGTGCCAGCAGTTTACAGGGTTTCCTCTACGAGCAGTACTTC
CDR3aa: CASSLQGFLYEQYF